Below are 5 T cell receptor beta chains sequenced from a single sample in a study of cytomegalovirus exposure and HLA in healthy donors. The PCR contained 60 Vbeta and 13 Jbeta primers. Data came from immunoSEQ multiplex PCR; TCRdb stores just in-frame clones and leaves some out. The sample yields about 200,000 clones, 70% to 80% seen once. Source material: PBMCs. The receptors stem from a woman in her thirties in good health and CMV-seronegative.

The rearrangement links TRBV6-5 to TRBJ2-2, with D possibly being TRBD2 (5 bases). Trimming removed 0 bases at V and 1 base at J, with 9 bases between. The CDR3 covers 16 residues. CDR1 and CDR2 from the germline V gene are MNHEY and SVGAGI. The CDR3, as DNA: TGTGCCAGCAGTTACTCGCGGGTAATGAACACCGGGGAGCTGTTTTTT. Translating it yields CASSYSRVMNTGELFF.

This chain links TRBV30 with TRBJ2-1; 8 bases fit TRBD2. CDR1 and CDR2 (germline): GTSNPN, SVGIG (reference sequence). V trimming: 5 bases; J trimming: 2 bases; junction bases outside the gene matches: 5. The CDR3 totals 14 residues. In DNA form, the CDR3 reads TGTGCCTGGGGCGGACTAGCAGCCTACAATGAGCAGTTCTTC. Protein product: CAWGGLAAYNEQFF.

This chain joins TRBV5-1 and TRBJ2-7; TRBD1 aligns across 10 bases. CDR1 is SGHRS, CDR2 YFSETQ, per germline. The length of the CDR3 is 16 residues. V trimming: 0 bases; J trimming: 3 bases; junction bases outside the gene matches: 6. This chain's CDR3 is CASSLGGQGEFYEQYF. The CDR3 region has the DNA TGCGCCAGCAGCTTGGGAGGACAGGGGGAGTTCTACGAGCAGTACTTC. Complete variable domain (other parts from reference TRBV5-1 and TRBJ2-7): KAGVTQTPRYLIKTRGQQVTLSCSPISGHRSVSWYQQTPGQGLQFLFEYFSETQRNKGNFPGRFSGRQFSNSRSEMNVSTLELGDSALYLCASSLGGQGEFYEQYFGPGTRLTVT.

This clone was seen once. The chain joins TRBV29-1 to TRBJ2-7; 9 nucleotides align to TRBD1. The CDR3 runs to 13 residues. V lost 6 bases to trimming and J lost 1 base; unmatched junction nucleotides: 4. Looked up from germline, CDR1 is SQVTM and CDR2 is ANQGSEA. The CDR3 bases are TGCAGCGTCGGGACAGGGCCATCCTACGAGCAGTACTTC. Translation gives CSVGTGPSYEQYF.

The chain combines TRBV19 with TRBJ2-1; TRBD2 matches 11 bases. The CDR3 covers 16 residues. The germline V gene encodes CDR1 LNHDA and CDR2 SQIVND (reference sequence). The trim removed 1 base at V and 8 bases at J, leaving 7 bases unmatched. The CDR3 DNA is TGTGCCAGTAGTATAGTTAGCGGGAGGGCTCTCTATGAGCAGTTCTTC. Protein: CASSIVSGRALYEQFF.